This TCR beta chain came from a study of shared clonotypes between healthy human individuals. As for the study in general: The plates for each donor numbered three CD4 naive, three CD4 memory, two CD8 naive and one CD8 memory.

Clones were sequenced by immunoSEQ multiplex PCR, and TCRdb holds only the in-frame ones, with some missing. The repertoire includes roughly 2.5 million clones, around 90% of them detected once, and over 0.12% sits in the top ten. This CDR3 has 14 amino acids. Germline V gene sequence: CDR1 SGHDN, CDR2 FVKESK. V lost 5 bases to trimming and J lost 1 base, with 8 bases between them. The study, taken as a whole, reports: Expectations were that clonotype sharing among donors would be affected by sequencing depth.

As for this clone: The antigen remains unidentified.

The rearrangement joins TRBV14 to TRBJ2-2; tentative D call: TRBD1 (6 bases). The sequenced sample consisted of naive CD4+ T cells sorted from blood. Subset meaning: CD45RA+ positively selected. The TCR was taken from a man younger than 30 in good health. This CDR3 is CASSEGQNTGELFF. The CDR3 coding sequence is TGTGCCAGCAGCGAGGGACAGAACACCGGGGAGCTGTTTTTT.